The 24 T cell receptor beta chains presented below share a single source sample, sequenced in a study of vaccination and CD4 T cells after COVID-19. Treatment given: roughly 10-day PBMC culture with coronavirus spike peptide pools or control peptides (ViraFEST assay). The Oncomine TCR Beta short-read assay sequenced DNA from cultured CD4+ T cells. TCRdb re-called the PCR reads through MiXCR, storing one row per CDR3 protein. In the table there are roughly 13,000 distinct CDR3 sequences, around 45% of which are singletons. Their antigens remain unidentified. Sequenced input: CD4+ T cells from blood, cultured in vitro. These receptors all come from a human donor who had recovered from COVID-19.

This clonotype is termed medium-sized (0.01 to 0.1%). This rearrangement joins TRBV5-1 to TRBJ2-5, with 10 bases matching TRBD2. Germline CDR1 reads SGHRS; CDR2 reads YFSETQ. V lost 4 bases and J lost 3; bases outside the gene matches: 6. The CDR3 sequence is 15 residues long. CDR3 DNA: TGCGCCAGCAGCACTGGACTAGCGGCTGAAGAGACCCAGTACTTC. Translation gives CASSTGLAAEETQYF.

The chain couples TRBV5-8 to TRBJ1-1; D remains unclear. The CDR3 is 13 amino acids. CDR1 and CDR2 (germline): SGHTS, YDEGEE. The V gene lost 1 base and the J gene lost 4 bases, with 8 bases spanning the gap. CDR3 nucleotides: TGTGCCAGCAGCTTGCTAGGATCCACTGAAGCTTTCTTT. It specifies CASSLLGSTEAFF.

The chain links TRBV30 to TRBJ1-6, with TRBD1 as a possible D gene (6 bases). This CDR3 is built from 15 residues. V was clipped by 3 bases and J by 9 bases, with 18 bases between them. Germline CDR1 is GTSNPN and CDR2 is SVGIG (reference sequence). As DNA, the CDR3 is TGTGCCTGGAGATTTGCCGGGACAAATTCTTCACCCCTCCACTTT. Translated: CAWRFAGTNSSPLHF.

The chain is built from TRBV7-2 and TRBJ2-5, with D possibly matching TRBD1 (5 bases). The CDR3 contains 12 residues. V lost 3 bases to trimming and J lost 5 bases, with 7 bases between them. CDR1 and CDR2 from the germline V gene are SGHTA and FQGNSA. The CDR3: CASSLSGETQYF. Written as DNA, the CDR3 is TGTGCCAGCAGCTTGTCAGGGGAGACCCAGTACTTC.

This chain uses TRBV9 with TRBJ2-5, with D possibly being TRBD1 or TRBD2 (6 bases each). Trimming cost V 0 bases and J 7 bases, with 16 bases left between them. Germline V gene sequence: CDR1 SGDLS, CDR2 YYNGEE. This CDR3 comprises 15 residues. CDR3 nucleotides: TGTGCCAGCAGCGTAGATTGGGGGGCCGATGGGACCCAGTACTTC. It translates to CASSVDWGADGTQYF.

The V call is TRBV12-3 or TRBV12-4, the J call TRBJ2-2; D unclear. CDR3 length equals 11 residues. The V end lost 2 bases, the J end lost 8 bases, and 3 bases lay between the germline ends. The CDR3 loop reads CASSLMGELFF. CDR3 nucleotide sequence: TGTGCCAGCAGTTTAATGGGGGAGCTGTTTTTT.

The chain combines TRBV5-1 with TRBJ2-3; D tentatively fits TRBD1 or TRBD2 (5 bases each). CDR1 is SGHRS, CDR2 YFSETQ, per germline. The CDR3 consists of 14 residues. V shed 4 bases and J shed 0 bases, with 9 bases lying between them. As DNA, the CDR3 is TGCGCCAGCAGCACCGGGGACAGCACAGATACGCAGTATTTT. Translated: CASSTGDSTDTQYF.

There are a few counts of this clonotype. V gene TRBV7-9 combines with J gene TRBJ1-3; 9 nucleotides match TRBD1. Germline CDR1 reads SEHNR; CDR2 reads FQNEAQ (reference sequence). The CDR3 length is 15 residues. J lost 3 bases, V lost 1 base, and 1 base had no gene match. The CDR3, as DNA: TGTGCCAGCAGCTTAGGGGACAGGGATGGAAACACCATATATTTT. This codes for CASSLGDRDGNTIYF.

Here the CDR3 DNA reads TGTGCCAGCTCAACCGGGACAGGGAGAACTGAAGCTTTCTTT. Encoded protein: CASSTGTGRTEAFF. The gene calls are TRBV18 and TRBJ1-1; 9 bases are shared with TRBD1. The ends lost 5 bases at V and 5 bases at J; junction bases unmatched: 6. The CDR3 loop spans 14 amino acids. CDR1 is KGHSH, CDR2 LQKENI, per germline.

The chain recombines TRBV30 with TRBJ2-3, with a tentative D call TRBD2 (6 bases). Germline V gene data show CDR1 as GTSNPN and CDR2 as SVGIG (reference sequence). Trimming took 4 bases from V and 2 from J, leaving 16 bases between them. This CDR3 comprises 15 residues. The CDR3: CAWMGWRGLTDTQYF. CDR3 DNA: TGTGCCTGGATGGGCTGGCGGGGACTCACAGATACGCAGTATTTT.

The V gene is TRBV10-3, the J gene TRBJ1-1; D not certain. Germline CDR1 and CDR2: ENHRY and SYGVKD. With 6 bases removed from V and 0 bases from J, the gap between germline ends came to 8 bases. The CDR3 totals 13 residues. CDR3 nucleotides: TGTGCCATCAGACAGATGGTGAACACTGAAGCTTTCTTT. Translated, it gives CAIRQMVNTEAFF.

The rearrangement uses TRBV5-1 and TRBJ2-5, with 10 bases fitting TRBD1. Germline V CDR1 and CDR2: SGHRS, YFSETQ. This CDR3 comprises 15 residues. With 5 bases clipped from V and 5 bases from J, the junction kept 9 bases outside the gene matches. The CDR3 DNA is TGCGCCAGCAGTTATCGACAGGGGGCTCGGGAGACCCAGTACTTC. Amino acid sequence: CASSYRQGARETQYF.

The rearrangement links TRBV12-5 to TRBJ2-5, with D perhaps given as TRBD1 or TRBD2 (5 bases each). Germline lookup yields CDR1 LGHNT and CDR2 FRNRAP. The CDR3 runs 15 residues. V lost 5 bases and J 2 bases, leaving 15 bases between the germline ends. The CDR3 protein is CASGRGPTGQETQYF. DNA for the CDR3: TGTGCTAGTGGTAGGGGCCCTACGGGGCAAGAGACCCAGTACTTC.

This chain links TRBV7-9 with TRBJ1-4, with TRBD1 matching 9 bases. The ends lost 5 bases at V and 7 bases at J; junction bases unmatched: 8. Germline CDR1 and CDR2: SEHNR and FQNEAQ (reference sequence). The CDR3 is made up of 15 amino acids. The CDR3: CASSDTGQGIEKLFF. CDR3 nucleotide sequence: TGTGCCAGCAGCGATACGGGACAGGGTATTGAAAAACTGTTTTTT.

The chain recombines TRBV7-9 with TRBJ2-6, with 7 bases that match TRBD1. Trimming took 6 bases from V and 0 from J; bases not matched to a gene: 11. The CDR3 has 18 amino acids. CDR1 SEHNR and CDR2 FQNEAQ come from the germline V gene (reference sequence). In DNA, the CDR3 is TGTGCCAGCAGACACCCCCTGGGACAGACCTCTGGGGCCAACGTCCTGACTTTC. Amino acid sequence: CASRHPLGQTSGANVLTF.

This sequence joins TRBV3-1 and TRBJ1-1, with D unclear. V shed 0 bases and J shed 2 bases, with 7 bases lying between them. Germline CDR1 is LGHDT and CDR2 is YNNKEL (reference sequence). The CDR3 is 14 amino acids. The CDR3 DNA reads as TGTGCCAGCAGCCAAGATTATAGAAACACTGAAGCTTTCTTT. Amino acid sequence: CASSQDYRNTEAFF.

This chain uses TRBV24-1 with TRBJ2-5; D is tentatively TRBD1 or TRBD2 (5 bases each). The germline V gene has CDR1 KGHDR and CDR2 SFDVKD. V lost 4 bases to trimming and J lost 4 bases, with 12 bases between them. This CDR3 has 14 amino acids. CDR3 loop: CATSDPGAGETQYF. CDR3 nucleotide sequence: TGTGCCACCAGTGACCCCGGGGCGGGAGAGACCCAGTACTTC.

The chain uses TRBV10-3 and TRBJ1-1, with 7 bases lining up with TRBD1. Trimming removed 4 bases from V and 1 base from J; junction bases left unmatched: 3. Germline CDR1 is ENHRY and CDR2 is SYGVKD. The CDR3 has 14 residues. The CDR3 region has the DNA TGTGCCATCAGTGGCGCAGGGGGGAACACTGAAGCTTTCTTT. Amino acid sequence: CAISGAGGNTEAFF.

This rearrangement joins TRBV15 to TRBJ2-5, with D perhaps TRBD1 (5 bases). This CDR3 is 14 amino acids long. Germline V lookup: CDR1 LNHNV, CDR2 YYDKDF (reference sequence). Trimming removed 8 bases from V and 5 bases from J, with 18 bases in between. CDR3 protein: CATGPVGPGETQYF. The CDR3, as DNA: TGTGCCACCGGCCCGGTGGGGCCAGGGGAGACCCAGTACTTC.

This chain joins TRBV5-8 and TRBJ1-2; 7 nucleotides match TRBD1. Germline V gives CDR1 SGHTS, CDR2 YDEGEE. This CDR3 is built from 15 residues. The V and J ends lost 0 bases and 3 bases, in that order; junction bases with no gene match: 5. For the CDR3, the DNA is TGTGCCAGCAGCTTGGAGGGGGCCGATGACTATGGCTACACCTTC. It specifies CASSLEGADDYGYTF.

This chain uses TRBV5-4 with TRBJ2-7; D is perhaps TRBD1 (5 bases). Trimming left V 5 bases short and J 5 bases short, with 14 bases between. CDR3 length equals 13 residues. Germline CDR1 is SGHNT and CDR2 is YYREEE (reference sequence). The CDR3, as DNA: TGTGCCAGCAGGGTTACAGGATCCCACGAGCAGTACTTC. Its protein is CASRVTGSHEQYF.

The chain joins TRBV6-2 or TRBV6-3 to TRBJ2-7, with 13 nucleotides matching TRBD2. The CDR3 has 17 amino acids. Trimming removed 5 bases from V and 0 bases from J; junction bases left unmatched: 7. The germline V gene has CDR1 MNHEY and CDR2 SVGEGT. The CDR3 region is CASSSPGLAGSSYEQYF. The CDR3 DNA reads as TGTGCCAGCAGTAGTCCGGGACTAGCGGGAAGCTCCTACGAGCAGTACTTC.

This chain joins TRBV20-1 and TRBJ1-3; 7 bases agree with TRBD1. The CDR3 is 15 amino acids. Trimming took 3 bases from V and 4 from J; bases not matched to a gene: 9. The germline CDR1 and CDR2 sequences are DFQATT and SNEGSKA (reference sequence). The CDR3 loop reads CSASRQGGWGNTIYF. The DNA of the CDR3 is TGCAGTGCTAGTCGACAGGGAGGTTGGGGAAACACCATATATTTT.

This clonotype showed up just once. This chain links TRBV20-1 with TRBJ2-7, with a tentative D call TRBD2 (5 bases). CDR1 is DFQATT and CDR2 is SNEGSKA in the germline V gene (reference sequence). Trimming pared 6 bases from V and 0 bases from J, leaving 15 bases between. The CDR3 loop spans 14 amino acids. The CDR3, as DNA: TGCAGTGCACCGGGCCCGGGGAGCTCCTACGAGCAGTACTTC. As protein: CSAPGPGSSYEQYF.